The sequence of this T cell receptor beta chain was determined in a study of T-cell memory formation after mild COVID-19. In the study overall: TCR clusters were mostly donor specific. Study-level results: Whether day 37 second-wave clones are SARS-CoV-2-specific was not confirmed. Among contracting clones, CD4+ were mainly CM/EM and CD8+ enriched in EMRA.

Only a few counts were recorded for this clonotype. Its antigen is as yet unknown. A single record per CDR3 protein comes from TCRdb applying MiXCR to the 5' RACE reads. Of around 440,000 distinct CDR3 sequences listed, 15% to 20% are singletons. V lost 0 bases and J lost 0, with 13 bases in between. Germline-derived CDR1 and CDR2 are MGHRA and YSYEKL. The CDR3 is made up of 17 amino acids. The V gene is TRBV4-1, the J gene TRBJ2-3; D may be TRBD2 (6 bases). This clonotype was obtained from an adult woman who had mild COVID-19 (a few samples of this study predate the infection). Cell type and time point are not known. Sequenced: PBMCs or a T cell subset sorted from them (not recorded which). As DNA, the CDR3 is TGCGCCAGCAGCCAAGATCCCCCCGGGACTAGCACAGATACGCAGTATTTT. Translating gives CASSQDPPGTSTDTQYF.